This TCR beta chain was recorded in a study of PD-1 blockade in classical Hodgkin lymphoma. Study-level results: TCR diversity rose significantly by C4D1 in CD4+ but not CD8+ cells.

CDR3 length: 11 amino acids. Germline V lookup: CDR1 SGHNT, CDR2 YENEEA. The germline V and J ends were trimmed by 5 bases and 4 bases, with 2 bases remaining between them. Clones were read by immunoSEQ multiplex PCR, and TCRdb kept only the in-frame ones, dropping some. The sample consists of about 39,000 clones, roughly 78% of them appearing once. Regarding time point: cycle 4 day 1 (C4D1), after 6 weeks of nivolumab. All the patients suffered relapse after autologous stem cell transplantation, and brentuximab vedotin exposure differed. About this clone: Its antigen is not known.

This TCR came from a human donor with classical Hodgkin lymphoma. The chain joins TRBV11-3 to TRBJ2-2, with no clear D. Specimen: peripheral blood mononuclear cells (PBMCs), collected before the fourth cycle of nivolumab. The CDR3 DNA follows: TGTGCCAGCAGCCTCACCGGGGAGCTGTTTTTT. This codes for CASSLTGELFF. Based on the CDR3 plus reference TRBV11-3 and TRBJ2-2, the full variable domain is EAGVVQSPRYKIIEKKQPVAFWCNPISGHNTLYWYLQNLGQGPELLIRYENEEAVDDSQLPKDRFSAERLKGVDSTLKIQPAELGDSAVYLCASSLTGELFFGEGSRLTVL.